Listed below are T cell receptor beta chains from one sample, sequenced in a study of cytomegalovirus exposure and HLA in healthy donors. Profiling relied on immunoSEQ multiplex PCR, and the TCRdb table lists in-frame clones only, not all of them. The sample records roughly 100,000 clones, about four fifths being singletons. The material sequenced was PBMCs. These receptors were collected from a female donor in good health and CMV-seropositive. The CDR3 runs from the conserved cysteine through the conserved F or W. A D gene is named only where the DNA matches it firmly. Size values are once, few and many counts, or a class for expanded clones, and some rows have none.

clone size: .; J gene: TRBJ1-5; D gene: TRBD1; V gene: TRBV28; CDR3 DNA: TGTGCCAGCAGTCAGCACAGGGGGCTTGGCAATCAGCCCCAGCATTTT; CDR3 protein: CASSQHRGLGNQPQHF
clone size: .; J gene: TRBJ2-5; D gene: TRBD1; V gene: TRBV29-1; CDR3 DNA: TGCAGCGTTGTAACAGGGGGCATAGAGACCCAGTACTTC; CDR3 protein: CSVVTGGIETQYF
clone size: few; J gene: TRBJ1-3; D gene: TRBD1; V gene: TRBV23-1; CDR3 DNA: TGCGCCAGCAGTCCACAGGGGGCGCCTGGAAACACCATATATTTT; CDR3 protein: CASSPQGAPGNTIYF
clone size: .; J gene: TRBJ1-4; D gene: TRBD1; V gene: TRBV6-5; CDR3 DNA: TGTGCCAGCAGTTACTCTGGACAGGAGACTGAAAAACTGTTTTTT; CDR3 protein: CASSYSGQETEKLFF
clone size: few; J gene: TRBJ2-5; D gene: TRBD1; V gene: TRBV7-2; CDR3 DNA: TGTGCCAGCAGCTTATGGACAGGGGAGGTGGAGACCCAGTACTTC; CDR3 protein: CASSLWTGEVETQYF
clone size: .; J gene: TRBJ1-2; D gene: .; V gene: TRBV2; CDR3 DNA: TGTGCCAGCACCGGACAGCCAAGCACCTTC; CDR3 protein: CASTGQPSTF
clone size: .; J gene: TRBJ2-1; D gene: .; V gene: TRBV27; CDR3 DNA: TGTGCCAGCCCCCCTTCGTGTCGGAATGAGCAGTTCTTC; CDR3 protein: CASPPSCRNEQFF
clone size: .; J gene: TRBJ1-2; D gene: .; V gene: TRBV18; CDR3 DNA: TGTGCCAGCTCACCAGCCGGTGGAGATGGCTACACCTTC; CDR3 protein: CASSPAGGDGYTF
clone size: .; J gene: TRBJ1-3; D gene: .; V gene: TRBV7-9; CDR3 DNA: TGTGCCAGCAGCCTTGGGCCTCTTAGCTCTGGAAACACCATATATTTT; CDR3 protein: CASSLGPLSSGNTIYF
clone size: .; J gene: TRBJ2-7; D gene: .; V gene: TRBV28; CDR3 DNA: TGTGCCAGCTCAGGAAGGTCCACCACCTACTTC; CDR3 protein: CASSGRSTTYF
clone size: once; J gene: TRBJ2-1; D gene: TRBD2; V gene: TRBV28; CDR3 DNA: TGTGCCAGCAGTCCTAGCGGGAAGTACAATGAGCAGTTCTTC; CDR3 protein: CASSPSGKYNEQFF
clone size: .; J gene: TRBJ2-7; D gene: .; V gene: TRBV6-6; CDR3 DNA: TGTGCCAGCAGTCGTACGGGGGACGGCGTCTACGAGCAGTACTTC; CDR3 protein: CASSRTGDGVYEQYF
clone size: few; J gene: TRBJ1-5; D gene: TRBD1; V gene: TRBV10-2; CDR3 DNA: TGCGCCAGCAGTGAGTTGGGGACAGGGGACCGCAATCAGCCCCAGCATTTT; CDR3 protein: CASSELGTGDRNQPQHF
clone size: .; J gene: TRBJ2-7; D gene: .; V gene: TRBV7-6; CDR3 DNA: TGTGCCAGCAGCGACACAGGGTCCACGTACGACGAGCAGTACTTC; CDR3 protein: CASSDTGSTYDEQYF
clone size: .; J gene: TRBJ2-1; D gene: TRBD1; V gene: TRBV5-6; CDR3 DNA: TGTGCCAGCAGCTTGGCAGGACAGGGTAATGAGCAGTTCTTC; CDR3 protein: CASSLAGQGNEQFF
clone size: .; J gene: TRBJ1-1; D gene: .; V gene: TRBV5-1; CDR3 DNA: TGCGCCAGCAGCTTGCGGGGGGACACTGAAGCTTTCTTT; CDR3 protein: CASSLRGDTEAFF
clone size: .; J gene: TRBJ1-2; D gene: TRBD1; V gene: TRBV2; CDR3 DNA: TGTGCCAGCAGGGCCGGACAGGGACCCTATGGCTACACCTTC; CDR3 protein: CASRAGQGPYGYTF
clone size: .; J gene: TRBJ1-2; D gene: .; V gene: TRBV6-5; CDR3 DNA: TGTGCCAGCAGCATGGGCAGAGCCTATGGCTACACCTTC; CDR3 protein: CASSMGRAYGYTF
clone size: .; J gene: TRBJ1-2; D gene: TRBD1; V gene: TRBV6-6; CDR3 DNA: TGTGCCAGCAGTTACGGGACAGGCGATCCCGGTGGCTACACCTTC; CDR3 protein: CASSYGTGDPGGYTF
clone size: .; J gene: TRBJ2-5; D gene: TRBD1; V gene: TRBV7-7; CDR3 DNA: TGTGCTAGCAGCTTAGGGGGGACAGGGCCGGAGACCCAGTACTTC; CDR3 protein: CASSLGGTGPETQYF
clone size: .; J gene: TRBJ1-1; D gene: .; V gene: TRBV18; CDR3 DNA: TGTGCCAGCTCCATAAAACAGGGAGGGGAAACTGAAGCTTTCTTT; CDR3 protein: CASSIKQGGETEAFF
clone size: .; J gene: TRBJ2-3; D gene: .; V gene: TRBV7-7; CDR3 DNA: TGTGCTAGCAGCAAGCTTAGTACAGATACGCAGTATTTT; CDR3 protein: CASSKLSTDTQYF
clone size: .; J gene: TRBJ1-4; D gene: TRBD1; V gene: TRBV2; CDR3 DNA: TGTGCCAGCAGTGTCTTAGAGGGACAGGGAGCTAATGAAAAACTGTTTTTT; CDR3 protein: CASSVLEGQGANEKLFF
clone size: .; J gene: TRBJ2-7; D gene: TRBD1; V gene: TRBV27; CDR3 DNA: TGTGCCAGCAGTTACCCTGACAGGGTTTACGAGCAGTACTTC; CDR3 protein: CASSYPDRVYEQYF
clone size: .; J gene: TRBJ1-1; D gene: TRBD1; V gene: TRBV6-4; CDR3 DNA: TGTGCCAGCAGTGACTTACAGGGGACTGAAGCTTTCTTT; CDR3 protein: CASSDLQGTEAFF
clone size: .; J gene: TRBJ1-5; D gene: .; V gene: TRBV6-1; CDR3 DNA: TGTGCCACCGAGGGGGAACGGGGCAATCAGCCCCAGCATTTT; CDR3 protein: CATEGERGNQPQHF
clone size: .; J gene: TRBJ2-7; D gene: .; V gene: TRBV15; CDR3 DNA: TGTGCCACCAGAAGCCAGGAAGATGGCTCCTACGAGCAGTACTTC; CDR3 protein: CATRSQEDGSYEQYF
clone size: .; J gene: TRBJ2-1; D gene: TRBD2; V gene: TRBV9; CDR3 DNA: TGTGCCAGCAGCGTAGGGGGAAGCGGGGGGGCGGAGGATGAGCAGTTCTTC; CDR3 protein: CASSVGGSGGAEDEQFF
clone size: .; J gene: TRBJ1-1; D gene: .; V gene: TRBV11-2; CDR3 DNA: TGTGCCAGCAGCTTAGATCTGGGCAGCACTGAAGCTTTCTTT; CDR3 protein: CASSLDLGSTEAFF
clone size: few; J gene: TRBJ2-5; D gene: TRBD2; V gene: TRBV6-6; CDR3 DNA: TGTGCCAGCAATAGGCTAGCGGAAGAGACCCAGTACTTC; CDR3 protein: CASNRLAEETQYF
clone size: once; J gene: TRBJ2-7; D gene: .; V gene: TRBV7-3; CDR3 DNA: TGTGCCAGCAGCTTGGGCCTAGCGCCGATCTACGAGCAGTACTTC; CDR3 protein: CASSLGLAPIYEQYF
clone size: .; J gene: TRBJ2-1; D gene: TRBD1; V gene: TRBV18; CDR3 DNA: TGTGCCAGCTCACTGACAGGGGGCTACGGTAATGAGCAGTTCTTC; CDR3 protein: CASSLTGGYGNEQFF
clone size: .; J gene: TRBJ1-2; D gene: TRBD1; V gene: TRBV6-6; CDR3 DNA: TGTGCCAGCATCAACCGGGACAGGGCTAACTATGGCTACACCTTC; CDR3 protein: CASINRDRANYGYTF
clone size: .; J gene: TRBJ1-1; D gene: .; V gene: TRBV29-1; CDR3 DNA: TGCAGCGTGGGCCACACTGAAGCTTTCTTT; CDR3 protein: CSVGHTEAFF
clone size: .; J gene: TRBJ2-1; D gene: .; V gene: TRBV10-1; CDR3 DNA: TGCGCCAGCATAGTGAATGACAATGAGCAGTTCTTC; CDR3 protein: CASIVNDNEQFF
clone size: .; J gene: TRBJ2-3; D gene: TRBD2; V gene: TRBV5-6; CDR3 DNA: TGTGCCAGCAGCTTGGGGACTAGCAACACAGATACGCAGTATTTT; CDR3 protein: CASSLGTSNTDTQYF
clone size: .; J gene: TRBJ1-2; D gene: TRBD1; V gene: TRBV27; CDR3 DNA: TGTGCCAGCAGGGACATTAGGACAGGGGATCGTGGCTTCTATGGCTACACCTTC; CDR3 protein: CASRDIRTGDRGFYGYTF
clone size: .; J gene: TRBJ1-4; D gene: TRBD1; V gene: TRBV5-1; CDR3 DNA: TGCGCCAGCAGCTTGGACAGGGGCAACCAAAATGAAAAACTGTTTTTT; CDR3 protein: CASSLDRGNQNEKLFF
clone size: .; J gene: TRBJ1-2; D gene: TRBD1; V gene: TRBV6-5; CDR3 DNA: TGTGCCAGCAGTTACGTCGGACAGGGTGACTATGGCTACACCTTC; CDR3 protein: CASSYVGQGDYGYTF
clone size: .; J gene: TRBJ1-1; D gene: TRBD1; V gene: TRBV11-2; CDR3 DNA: TGTGCCAGCAGTGAGTACCGGGACAGGGGGTCTGAAGCTTTCTTT; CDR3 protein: CASSEYRDRGSEAFF
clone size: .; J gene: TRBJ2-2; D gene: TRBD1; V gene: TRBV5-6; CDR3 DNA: TGTGCCAGCAGCTGGGGACAGCAGAACACCGGGGAGCTGTTTTTT; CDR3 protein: CASSWGQQNTGELFF
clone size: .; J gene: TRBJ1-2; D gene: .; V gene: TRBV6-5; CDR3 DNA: TGTGCCAGCAGTTTACCCGGACAGAGTCTAGGCTACACCTTC; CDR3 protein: CASSLPGQSLGYTF
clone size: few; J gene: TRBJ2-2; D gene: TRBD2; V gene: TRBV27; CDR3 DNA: TGTGCCAGCAGTAGAGCACTAGCGGGAGAATACACCGGGGAGCTGTTTTTT; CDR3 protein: CASSRALAGEYTGELFF
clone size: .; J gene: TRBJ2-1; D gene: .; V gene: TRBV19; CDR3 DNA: TGTGCCAGTAAGGGGGTAGGGGTGGATGAGCAGTTCTTC; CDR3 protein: CASKGVGVDEQFF
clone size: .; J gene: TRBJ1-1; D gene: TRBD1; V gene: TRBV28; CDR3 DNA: TGTGCCAGCAGTTTCTTTGTAGGGACAGGGGCGAATACTGAAGCTTTCTTT; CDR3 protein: CASSFFVGTGANTEAFF
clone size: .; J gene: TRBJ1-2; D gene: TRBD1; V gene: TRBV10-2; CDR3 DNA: TGCGCCAGCAGTGGTTTACAGGGGGGACTGGGTGGCTACACCTTC; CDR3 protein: CASSGLQGGLGGYTF
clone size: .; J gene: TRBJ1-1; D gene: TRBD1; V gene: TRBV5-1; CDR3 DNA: TGCGCCAGCAGCCGGACAGGGAACGTGAACACTGAAGCTTTCTTT; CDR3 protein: CASSRTGNVNTEAFF
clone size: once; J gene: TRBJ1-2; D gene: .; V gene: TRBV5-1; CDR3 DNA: TGCGCCAGCAGCTTGGACTTCGGGATAGCTAATCGAGGCTACACCTTC; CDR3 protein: CASSLDFGIANRGYTF
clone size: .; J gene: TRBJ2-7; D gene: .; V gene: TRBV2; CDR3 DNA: TGTGCCAGCTCCTTGGTTCCAGCCTACGAGCAGTACTTC; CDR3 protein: CASSLVPAYEQYF
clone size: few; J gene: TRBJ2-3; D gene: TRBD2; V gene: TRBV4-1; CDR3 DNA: TGCGCCAGCAGCCCCGGACTAGCGGGGGGCCTTCGCACAGATACGCAGTATTTT; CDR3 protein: CASSPGLAGGLRTDTQYF
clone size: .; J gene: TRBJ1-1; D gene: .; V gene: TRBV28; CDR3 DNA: TGTGCCAGCAGTTTATGGCACGGAGGGTTTCTTGGTGATCCTGGGGGTTACACTGAAGCTTTCTTT; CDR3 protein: CASSLWHGGFLGDPGGYTEAFF
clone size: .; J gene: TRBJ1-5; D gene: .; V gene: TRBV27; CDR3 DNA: TGTGCCAGCAGTTTAAGCAGGGGCAATCAGCCCCAGCATTTT; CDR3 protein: CASSLSRGNQPQHF
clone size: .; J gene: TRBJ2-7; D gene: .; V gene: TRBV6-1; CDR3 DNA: TGTGCCAGCAGTGACCACAGTTACCCCTCCTACGAGCAGTACTTC; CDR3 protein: CASSDHSYPSYEQYF
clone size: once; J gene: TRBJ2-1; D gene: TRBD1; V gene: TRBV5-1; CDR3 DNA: TGCGCCAGCAGCTTTCCCGGACAGGGGGCAGGGGTAGCCCCGGATGAGCAGTTCTTC; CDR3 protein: CASSFPGQGAGVAPDEQFF
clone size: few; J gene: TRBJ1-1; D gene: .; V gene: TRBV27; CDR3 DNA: TGTGCCAGCAGTTACCGGGACACATCGGAAGCTTTCTTT; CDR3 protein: CASSYRDTSEAFF
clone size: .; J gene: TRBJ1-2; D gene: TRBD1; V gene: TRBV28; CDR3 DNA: TGTGCCAGCAGGGTGGGACAGGGGGACGTGAGTGGCTACACCTTC; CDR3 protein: CASRVGQGDVSGYTF
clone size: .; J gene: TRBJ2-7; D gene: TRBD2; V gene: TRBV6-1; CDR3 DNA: TGTGCCAGCAGTGAGACTAGCGGGAGCTACGAGCAGTACTTC; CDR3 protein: CASSETSGSYEQYF
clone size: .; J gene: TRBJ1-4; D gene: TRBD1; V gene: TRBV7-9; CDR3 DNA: TGTGCCAGCACTTTGGAGACAGGGATAGAAAAACTGTTTTTT; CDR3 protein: CASTLETGIEKLFF